Listed here are 8 T cell receptor beta chains from one sample, sequenced in a study of OX40 agonist ivuxolimab in advanced cancers. Generated by immunoSEQ multiplex PCR, the TCRdb table keeps only in-frame clones and is missing some. The sample records around 58,000 clones, 90% to 95% being singletons. This specimen consisted of CD4+ or CD8+ T cells sorted from blood, obtained in a trial of the OX40 agonist ivuxolimab. The receptors originated from an adult with an advanced solid tumor such as melanoma, head and neck, liver or kidney cancer.

The gene calls are TRBV19 and TRBJ1-2; weak D call: TRBD1 (5 bases). The CDR3 is made up of 15 amino acids. Trimming took 5 bases from V and 6 from J, leaving 19 bases between them. Looked up from germline, CDR1 is LNHDA and CDR2 is SQIVND (reference sequence). The CDR3 sequence is CASSPGLISGNGYTF. The DNA for the CDR3 is TGTGCCAGTAGTCCGGGACTCATAAGCGGGAATGGCTACACCTTC.

The genes are TRBV4-3 and TRBJ2-2; possible D gene TRBD2, 5 bases. Trimming took 4 bases from V and 2 from J, leaving 20 bases between them. The CDR3 contains 18 residues. Germline V CDR1 and CDR2: LGHNA, YSLEER. CDR3 bases: TGCGCCAGCAGCCCAACGTTGGCGGGTTCGGGAAACACCGGGGAGCTGTTTTTT. It is translated as CASSPTLAGSGNTGELFF.

The chain employs TRBV19 and TRBJ1-3, with a weak D call TRBD1 (6 bases). The V end was cut by 9 bases, the J end by 0 bases, with 15 bases between. The CDR3 runs to 15 residues. CDR1 LNHDA and CDR2 SQIVND come from the germline V gene (reference sequence). DNA for the CDR3: TGTGCCAGCGAGATTACAGGGTTCTCTGGAAACACCATATATTTT. It translates to CASEITGFSGNTIYF.

The J gene is TRBJ2-7, the V gene TRBV7-8; D is unclear. Trimming shortened V by 0 bases and J by 4 bases, and 7 bases separated the two germline ends. Per germline, CDR1 SGHVS and CDR2 FQNEAQ. CDR3 length: 13 amino acids. The CDR3 bases are TGTGCCAGCAGCTTAGCCCAGACTTACGAGCAGTACTTC. The encoded protein is CASSLAQTYEQYF.

This clone was seen a handful of times. The chain links TRBV27 to TRBJ2-1, with TRBD2 as a possible D gene (5 bases). The CDR3 has 13 residues. Between the trimmed V and J ends, which lost 6 bases and 4 bases, there was a span of 10 bases. From germline, CDR1 is MNHEY and CDR2 SMNVEV (reference sequence). CDR3 bases: TGTGCCAGCAGAACCGGGGTTTACAATGAGCAGTTCTTC. Translated: CASRTGVYNEQFF.

The chain has TRBV6-1 and TRBJ1-2; D is unclear. CDR3 length equals 15 residues. V lost 8 bases, J lost 5 bases, and 21 bases lay in between. CDR1 is MNHNS and CDR2 is SASEGT in the germline V gene. CDR3 DNA: TGTGCCAGCGGACTCCGAAAGGGAGCCCCTTATGGCTACACCTTC. Amino acid sequence: CASGLRKGAPYGYTF.

This chain uses TRBV27 with TRBJ2-7, with 10 nucleotides matching TRBD2. Germline V gene data show CDR1 as MNHEY and CDR2 as SMNVEV (reference sequence). V lost 8 bases and J lost 3; bases outside the gene matches: 4. This CDR3 comprises 13 residues. The CDR3 sequence: CASSIAGGYEQYF. The CDR3 nucleotides are TGTGCCAGCTCTATAGCGGGAGGCTACGAGCAGTACTTC.

The V call is TRBV28, the J call TRBJ1-3; D is undetermined. This CDR3 has 14 residues. Per the germline V gene, CDR1 is MDHEN and CDR2 is SYDVKM. Trimming took off 6 bases at V and 1 base at J, with 10 bases between the two ends. The CDR3 spells CASSRVHSGNTIYF. CDR3 DNA sequence: TGTGCCAGCAGCCGGGTCCATTCTGGAAACACCATATATTTT.